These 20 T cell receptor beta chains share one sample of origin, sequenced in a study of beta chain features in type 1 diabetes. Findings of the study overall: Significant though moderate, a shortening of TCRB CDR3s appeared in all four CD4+ subsets of Type 1 diabetes patients.

Sequenced material consisted of expressed TCRB transcripts (all of the isolated RNA was reverse transcribed). Generated by immunoSEQ multiplex PCR, the TCRdb table keeps only in-frame clones and is missing some. The sample has more than 250,000 clones; about 23% are singletons. No antigen has been assigned to these receptors. Material: naive CD4+ T cells from blood. Source of these receptors: a woman aged 25 to 39 with type 1 diabetes.

This clone has only a few counts. The chain has TRBV9 and TRBJ2-7; 9 bases are shared with TRBD2. The CDR3 covers 14 residues. Germline V lookup: CDR1 SGDLS, CDR2 YYNGEE. Trimming removed 4 bases from V and 4 bases from J; junction bases left unmatched: 6. The CDR3 loop is CASSRTSAPYEQYF. The CDR3, as DNA: TGTGCCAGCAGCAGGACTAGCGCGCCTTACGAGCAGTACTTC.

This clone was found a few times. The gene calls are TRBV7-2 and TRBJ2-7; TRBD1 matches 8 bases. Germline CDR1 is SGHTA and CDR2 is FQGNSA. This CDR3 spans 15 amino acids. V lost 6 bases to trimming and J lost 0 bases; unmatched junction nucleotides: 7. The CDR3 sequence: CASSLDRGSSYEQYF. CDR3 DNA sequence: TGTGCCAGCAGTCTCGACAGGGGAAGCTCCTACGAGCAGTACTTC.

This clone was seen only a few times. The rearrangement joins TRBV5-4 to TRBJ2-1; 8 positions match TRBD1. There are 15 residues in the CDR3. Germline CDR1 SGHNT, CDR2 YYREEE (reference sequence). With 4 bases clipped from V and 5 bases from J, the junction kept 8 bases outside the gene matches. The CDR3 DNA reads TGTGCCAGCAGCCCAACAGGGGGACAGGACAATGAGCAGTTCTTC. This encodes CASSPTGGQDNEQFF. Together with reference TRBV5-4 and TRBJ2-1, the CDR3 gives the full variable domain: ETGVTQSPTHLIKTRGQQVTLRCSSQSGHNTVSWYQQALGQGPQFIFQYYREEENGRGNFPPRFSGLQFPNYSSELNVNALELDDSALYLCASSPTGGQDNEQFFGPGTRLTVL.

This clone was seen a handful of times. Other nucleotide sequences in the sample specify the same CDR3. The CDR3 sequence: CATSRDTGEQFF. The CDR3 DNA is TGTGCCACCAGCAGAGATACGGGTGAGCAGTTCTTC. The V gene is TRBV15, the J gene TRBJ2-1; D not resolved. CDR1 LNHNV and CDR2 YYDKDF come from the germline V gene (reference sequence). There are 12 residues in the CDR3. Between the trimmed V and J ends, which lost 0 bases and 9 bases, there was a span of 6 bases. Complete variable domain (other parts from reference TRBV15 and TRBJ2-1): DAMVIQNPRYQVTQFGKPVTLSCSQTLNHNVMYWYQQKSSQAPKLLFHYYDKDFNNEADTPDNFQSRRPNTSFCFLDIRSPGLGDTAMYLCATSRDTGEQFFGPGTRLTVL.

Only a few counts were recorded for this clone. The chain links TRBV5-1 to TRBJ2-1; tentative D call: TRBD2 (5 bases). Germline lookup yields CDR1 SGHRS and CDR2 YFSETQ. The CDR3 covers 16 residues. V lost 2 bases, J lost 2 bases, and 14 bases lay in between. CDR3 in amino acids: CASSLGGSFAYNEQFF. CDR3 bases: TGCGCCAGCAGCTTAGGAGGTAGCTTCGCCTACAATGAGCAGTTCTTC.

Comment on this clone: This sample also contains other DNA sequences that code for the same CDR3. The rearrangement uses TRBV30 and TRBJ1-2, with a weak D call TRBD1 (6 bases). The V end was cut by 3 bases, the J end by 2 bases, with 10 bases between. The germline V gene encodes CDR1 GTSNPN and CDR2 SVGIG (reference sequence). This CDR3 has 13 residues. CDR3 residues: CAWSPGHNYGYTF. In DNA form, the CDR3 reads TGTGCCTGGAGCCCGGGACACAACTATGGCTACACCTTC.

This clone was detected only a few times. The chain is built from TRBV30 and TRBJ1-3; D remains ambiguous. Germline V gene lookup returns CDR1 GTSNPN and CDR2 SVGIG (reference sequence). The length of the CDR3 is 12 residues. Trimming removed 5 bases from V and 3 bases from J, with 8 bases in between. CDR3 loop: CAWDLGGNTIYF. DNA for the CDR3: TGTGCCTGGGATCTCGGTGGAAACACCATATATTTT.

This clone turned up a few times. This rearrangement joins TRBV5-4 to TRBJ1-2, with 7 positions matching TRBD1. Germline V lookup: CDR1 SGHNT, CDR2 YYREEE (reference sequence). The CDR3 totals 15 residues. Unmatched junction bases numbered 5, after V lost 3 bases and J lost 0 bases. The DNA of the CDR3 is TGTGCCAGCAGCTCTAGACAGGGTTCTAACTATGGCTACACCTTC. Its protein product is CASSSRQGSNYGYTF.

This clone has just a few counts. J is TRBJ1-2 and V is TRBV6-5; 7 bases are shared with TRBD1. J was trimmed by 3 bases and V by 2 bases; bases with no gene match: 0. The CDR3 contains 13 residues. Per the germline V gene, CDR1 is MNHEY and CDR2 is SVGAGI. The CDR3 reads CASSYDRDYGYTF. DNA for the CDR3: TGTGCCAGCAGTTACGACAGGGACTATGGCTACACCTTC.

This clone was counted a few times. The rearrangement joins TRBV25-1 to TRBJ2-3; 11 nucleotides match TRBD1. The CDR3 is 15 amino acids. From germline, CDR1 is MGHDK and CDR2 SYGVNS. The junction had 9 bases not matched to a gene; V was cut back by 7 bases and J by 6 bases. The CDR3: CASTSEGQGEDTQYF. The CDR3 nucleotides read TGTGCCAGCACGTCTGAGGGACAGGGGGAGGATACGCAGTATTTT.

This clone turned up a few times. The chain carries TRBV4-1 and TRBJ2-1; TRBD2 matches at 10 bases. This CDR3 comprises 14 residues. Germline V CDR1 and CDR2: MGHRA, YSYEKL. Germline trimming cut 8 bases from V and 5 bases from J; bases unmatched to any gene: 6. In DNA, the CDR3 is TGCGCCAGCGGTCGGACTAGCGGTAACAATGAGCAGTTCTTC. It yields the protein CASGRTSGNNEQFF.

This clone was detected a few times. The chain has TRBV7-3 and TRBJ2-4; D may be TRBD1 (5 bases). CDR3 size: 15 residues. From germline, CDR1 is SGHTA and CDR2 FQGTGA. Trimming removed 8 bases from V and 2 bases from J, with 16 bases in between. This CDR3 reads CASAVDSNPKNIQYF. The CDR3 DNA reads TGTGCCAGCGCGGTCGACAGTAATCCCAAAAACATTCAGTACTTC.

In regard to this clone: Relative to the germline gene, one junction end is altered; a read error may explain this. The chain uses TRBV19 and TRBJ1-2; D unclear. The CDR3 totals 14 residues. Germline CDR1 is LNHDA and CDR2 is SQIVND (reference sequence). CDR3 bases: TGTGCCAGTAGTATAGACCCCCTTAACTTTGGCTACACCTTC. Residues: CASSIDPLNFGYTF. The variable domain in full, completed from reference TRBV19 and TRBJ1-2, reads DGGITQSPKYLFRKEGQNVTLSCEQNLNHDAMYWYRQDPGQGLRLIYYSQIVNDFQKGDIAEGYSVSREKKESFPLTVTSAQKNPTAFYLCASSIDPLNFGYTFGSGTRLTVV.

The genes are TRBV30 and TRBJ1-1; TRBD1 is a possible D gene (5 bases). Trimming took 4 bases from V and 4 from J, leaving 10 bases between them. This CDR3 has 12 amino acids. From germline, CDR1 is GTSNPN and CDR2 SVGIG (reference sequence). CDR3 coding DNA: TGTGCCTGGACCAGGGTTACCACTGAAGCTTTCTTT. Its protein product is CAWTRVTTEAFF.

This sequence joins TRBV6-5 and TRBJ2-7; 10 bases are a match to TRBD2. Germline lookup yields CDR1 MNHEY and CDR2 SVGAGI. There are 15 residues in the CDR3. Trimming removed 10 bases from V and 1 base from J; junction bases left unmatched: 10. The CDR3: CATWTSGEGSYEQYF. CDR3 bases: TGTGCCACCTGGACTAGCGGAGAGGGGTCCTACGAGCAGTACTTC.

V usage is TRBV9 and J usage is TRBJ1-3, with D maybe TRBD1 (5 bases). Germline CDR1 reads SGDLS; CDR2 reads YYNGEE. Trimming cost V 3 bases and J 3 bases, with 16 bases left between them. The length of the CDR3 is 16 residues. The CDR3 region is CASSGRGVTRGNTIYF. In DNA form, the CDR3 reads TGTGCCAGCAGCGGAAGGGGCGTTACGCGTGGAAACACCATATATTTT.

The chain employs TRBV15 and TRBJ2-3, with D maybe TRBD1 (6 bases). The germline V gene has CDR1 LNHNV and CDR2 YYDKDF (reference sequence). Trimming removed 0 bases at V and 3 bases at J, with 13 bases between. CDR3 length equals 16 residues. CDR3: CATSRDQGQGTDTQYF. Here the CDR3 DNA reads TGTGCCACCAGCAGAGATCAGGGGCAGGGTACAGATACGCAGTATTTT. Looking up the rest from reference TRBV15 and TRBJ2-3 gives the full variable domain: DAMVIQNPRYQVTQFGKPVTLSCSQTLNHNVMYWYQQKSSQAPKLLFHYYDKDFNNEADTPDNFQSRRPNTSFCFLDIRSPGLGDTAMYLCATSRDQGQGTDTQYFGPGTRLTVL.

This clone was picked up a small number of times. The chain links TRBV29-1 to TRBJ2-7; possible D gene TRBD1, 6 bases. CDR1 is SQVTM, CDR2 ANQGSEA, per germline. The V and J ends lost 6 bases and 0 bases respectively, with 18 bases between them. The CDR3 contains 15 residues. DNA of the CDR3: TGCAGCGTCTCCATGGGACAAATCTCCTCCTACGAGCAGTACTTC. It encodes CSVSMGQISSYEQYF.

This clone was observed a handful of times. The chain is built from TRBV9 and TRBJ2-5, with a weak D call TRBD1 (6 bases). V lost 2 bases to trimming and J lost 2 bases, with 13 bases between them. The germline V gene encodes CDR1 SGDLS and CDR2 YYNGEE. The CDR3 loop spans 15 amino acids. The CDR3 sequence: CASSVTGTLQETQYF. For the CDR3, the DNA is TGTGCCAGCAGCGTGACGGGGACACTACAAGAGACCCAGTACTTC. Full variable domain (missing parts from reference TRBV9 and TRBJ2-5): DSGVTQTPKHLITATGQRVTLRCSPRSGDLSVYWYQQSLDQGLQFLIQYYNGEERAKGNILERFSAQQFPDLHSELNLSSLELGDSALYFCASSVTGTLQETQYFGPGTRLLVL.

V and J are TRBV18 and TRBJ2-7; perhaps TRBD1 as D (5 bases). With 5 bases removed from V and 4 bases from J, the gap between germline ends came to 15 bases. This CDR3 is 14 amino acids long. Germline V gene lookup returns CDR1 KGHSH and CDR2 LQKENI. CDR3 amino acids: CASSVQAKLYEQYF. The CDR3 DNA sequence: TGTGCCAGCTCAGTACAGGCCAAGCTGTACGAGCAGTACTTC.